Below, 22 T cell receptor beta chains from the same sample are listed, as sequenced in a study of Ad26.COV2.S vaccination and SARS-CoV-2 variants. Generated by immunoSEQ multiplex PCR, the TCRdb table keeps only in-frame clones and is missing some. The sample carries about 100,000 clones, around 80% recorded once. The starting material was peripheral blood, obtained after recovery from COVID-19. The source is a human donor who had recovered from COVID-19.

This clone was counted once. V and J are TRBV3-1 (or the pseudogene TRBV3-2) and TRBJ1-5; no definite D call. V was trimmed by 2 bases and J by 0 bases, leaving 8 bases between them. The CDR3 covers 15 residues. Germline assignment: CDR1 LGHDT and CDR2 YNNKEL (reference sequence). Here the CDR3 DNA reads TGTGCCAGCAGCCAACGCCCCGATAGCAATCAGCCCCAGCATTTT. Translated, it gives CASSQRPDSNQPQHF.

V and J are TRBV6-5 and TRBJ1-5; D gene ambiguous. Germline CDR1 is MNHEY and CDR2 is SVGAGI. V was cut by 0 bases and J by 0 bases, with 6 bases left in between. CDR3 length equals 15 residues. The CDR3 nucleotides read TGTGCCAGCAGTTACTCGAGAGATAGCAATCAGCCCCAGCATTTT. It translates to CASSYSRDSNQPQHF.

V gene TRBV2 combines with J gene TRBJ1-2; TRBD1 might be the D (5 bases). Germline CDR1 and CDR2: SNHLY and FYNNEI. Between the trimmed V and J ends, which lost 2 bases and 1 base, there was a span of 11 bases. CDR3 length: 15 residues. The CDR3, as DNA: TGTGCCAGCAGTGAAATGGGTAGGGGTAACTATGGCTACACCTTC. This gives the protein CASSEMGRGNYGYTF.

The CDR3: CASSQDGAASGGYEQFF. As DNA, the CDR3 is TGCGCCAGCAGCCAAGACGGGGCGGCTAGCGGGGGTTATGAGCAGTTCTTC. The rearrangement uses TRBV4-1 and TRBJ2-1; TRBD2 matches at 10 bases. V was clipped by 0 bases and J by 8 bases; unmatched bases: 10. Germline V gene data show CDR1 as MGHRA and CDR2 as YSYEKL. This CDR3 comprises 17 residues.

The CDR3 spells CASPWGRGREDTQYF. The CDR3 bases are TGTGCCAGCCCCTGGGGGAGGGGGCGAGAAGATACGCAGTATTTT. V usage is TRBV25-1 and J usage is TRBJ2-3; perhaps D is TRBD1 or TRBD2 (7 bases each). The V gene's germline CDR1 is MGHDK and CDR2 SYGVNS. Deletions cut 8 bases from V and 5 bases from J, with 20 bases between. The CDR3 has 15 residues.

The chain couples TRBV28 to TRBJ2-2, with 8 bases lining up with TRBD1. The CDR3 totals 15 residues. Looked up from germline, CDR1 is MDHEN and CDR2 is SYDVKM. Trimming took 3 bases from V and 3 from J; bases not matched to a gene: 3. The CDR3 reads CASSLGQVDTGELFF. In DNA form, the CDR3 reads TGTGCCAGCAGTTTGGGACAGGTCGACACCGGGGAGCTGTTTTTT. Full variable domain (missing parts from reference TRBV28 and TRBJ2-2): DVKVTQSSRYLVKRTGEKVFLECVQDMDHENMFWYRQDPGLGLRLIYFSYDVKMKEKGDIPEGYSVSREKKERFSLILESASTNQTSMYLCASSLGQVDTGELFFGEGSRLTVL.

The chain uses TRBV3-1 (or the pseudogene TRBV3-2) and TRBJ2-3; TRBD2 matches 10 bases. CDR1 and CDR2 from the germline V gene are LGHDT and YNNKEL (reference sequence). The CDR3 totals 16 residues. V lost 4 bases to trimming and J lost 2 bases; unmatched junction nucleotides: 6. As DNA, the CDR3 is TGTGCCAGCAGCCTAAAAAGCGGGGGGGCCACAGATACGCAGTATTTT. This sequence encodes CASSLKSGGATDTQYF.

This clone was observed a few times. The junction departs from the called germline gene at one end, perhaps through a read error. This chain connects TRBV7-9 to TRBJ2-6, with TRBD1 as a possible D gene (5 bases). The CDR3 is made up of 19 amino acids. CDR1 and CDR2 (germline): SEHNR, FQNEAQ (reference sequence). The CDR3 protein is CASSFWGWRPLSAANVLTF. The CDR3 coding sequence is TGTGCCAGCAGCTTTTGGGGCTGGCGGCCCCTTTCTGCGGCCAACGTCCTGACTTTC.

The chain has TRBV6-2 or TRBV6-3 and TRBJ2-5; no definite D call. CDR3 size: 11 residues. The V gene's germline CDR1 is MNHEY and CDR2 SVGEGT. V was clipped by 4 bases and J by 5 bases, with 5 bases between them. The CDR3 DNA reads as TGTGCCAGCAGTTCCCCGGAGACCCAGTACTTC. This codes for CASSSPETQYF.

This chain connects TRBV24-1 to TRBJ2-3, with D tentatively TRBD1 (5 bases). Germline V gene lookup returns CDR1 KGHDR and CDR2 SFDVKD. The V end lost 7 bases, the J end lost 3 bases, and 10 bases lay between the germline ends. This CDR3 is built from 13 residues. The chain's CDR3 is CATRKRGTDTQYF. The DNA for the CDR3 is TGTGCCACCAGGAAAAGGGGTACAGATACGCAGTATTTT.

The V and J genes are TRBV7-2 and TRBJ1-5; 10 positions match TRBD1. Germline V gene data show CDR1 as SGHTA and CDR2 as FQGNSA. The CDR3 loop spans 17 amino acids. With 4 bases clipped from V and 0 bases from J, the junction kept 6 bases outside the gene matches. For the CDR3, the DNA is TGTGCCAGCAGCTATACCGGGACAGGGGATAGCAATCAGCCCCAGCATTTT. This translates into CASSYTGTGDSNQPQHF.

This clone was counted a single time. The rearrangement uses TRBV3-1 (or the pseudogene TRBV3-2) and TRBJ1-4, with 7 bases fitting TRBD1. The V gene end was trimmed by 1 base and the J gene end by 10 bases; junction bases not matched to a gene: 15. Per germline, CDR1 LGHDT and CDR2 YNNKEL (reference sequence). The CDR3 length is 17 residues. The CDR3 region is CASSQGRAGTALGKLFF. The CDR3 nucleotides read TGTGCCAGCAGCCAAGGTAGGGCTGGGACAGCCCTGGGAAAACTGTTTTTT.

V is TRBV5-1 and J is TRBJ1-1; TRBD1 is a possible D gene (6 bases). The germline V gene encodes CDR1 SGHRS and CDR2 YFSETQ. CDR3 length equals 15 residues. Trimming left V 1 base short and J 7 bases short, with 17 bases between. The CDR3 spells CASSLSGGRDSEAFF. The CDR3 bases are TGCGCCAGCAGCTTGTCGGGGGGCCGGGATAGTGAAGCTTTCTTT.

V and J are TRBV28 and TRBJ1-2; 7 nucleotides line up with TRBD1. This CDR3 is built from 18 residues. Germline V gene sequence: CDR1 MDHEN, CDR2 SYDVKM. With V trimmed by 6 bases and J by 1 base, 17 bases remained unmatched. CDR3 protein: CASSPSGGQSLFNYGYTF. The CDR3 coding sequence is TGTGCCAGCAGCCCCAGCGGGGGACAGAGCTTGTTTAACTATGGCTACACCTTC.

V gene TRBV4-1 combines with J gene TRBJ2-7, with D perhaps TRBD2 (6 bases). The CDR3 is 15 residues long. Between the trimmed V and J ends, which lost 1 base and 1 base, there was a span of 11 bases. In germline, CDR1 is MGHRA, CDR2 YSYEKL. CDR3 DNA sequence: TGCGCCAGCAGCCAAGCGCCCGGGGGTTCCTACGAGCAGTACTTC. It encodes CASSQAPGGSYEQYF.

This chain joins TRBV28 and TRBJ1-3, with TRBD1 as a possible D gene (5 bases). Trimming removed 6 bases at V and 1 base at J, with 10 bases between. The CDR3 runs to 14 residues. Germline CDR1 is MDHEN and CDR2 is SYDVKM. The CDR3 loop is CASRIRGSGNTIYF. The DNA for the CDR3 is TGTGCCAGCAGGATTAGGGGTTCTGGAAACACCATATATTTT.

This clone appeared a single time. The chain has TRBV6-5 and TRBJ1-2; D unresolved. The ends were cut back, 7 bases at V and 5 bases at J, with 11 bases in the middle. The germline CDR1 and CDR2 sequences are MNHEY and SVGAGI. The CDR3 length is 12 residues. As DNA, the CDR3 is TGTGCCAGCACCCTGGATGGATATGGCTACACCTTC. Residues: CASTLDGYGYTF.

The chain is built from TRBV5-4 and TRBJ2-5, with D possibly being TRBD1 (7 bases). There are 16 residues in the CDR3. With 0 bases removed from V and 2 bases from J, the gap between germline ends came to 14 bases. The V gene's germline CDR1 is SGHNT and CDR2 YYREEE (reference sequence). The CDR3: CASSLVAPGGQETQYF. CDR3 nucleotides: TGTGCCAGCAGCTTGGTGGCGCCAGGGGGGCAAGAGACCCAGTACTTC.

This chain connects TRBV20-1 to TRBJ1-1; D unresolved. This CDR3 is 11 amino acids long. Between the trimmed V and J ends, which lost 7 bases and 0 bases, there was a span of 6 bases. From germline, CDR1 is DFQATT and CDR2 SNEGSKA (reference sequence). The CDR3 is CSVIMNTEAFF. The CDR3 DNA is TGCAGTGTCATCATGAACACTGAAGCTTTCTTT.

This clone has a single count. This chain connects TRBV30 to TRBJ1-3; tentatively, D is TRBD1 (6 bases). With 4 bases removed from V and 3 bases from J, the gap between germline ends came to 16 bases. The CDR3 contains 15 residues. The germline V gene has CDR1 GTSNPN and CDR2 SVGIG (reference sequence). This CDR3 is CAWKEGQQHGNTIYF. CDR3 coding DNA: TGTGCCTGGAAAGAAGGACAGCAGCATGGAAACACCATATATTTT.

The rearrangement uses TRBV5-4 and TRBJ1-2, with D possibly TRBD1 on 6 matching bases. V was shortened by 0 bases and J by 2 bases, with 14 bases between the two germline ends. This CDR3 has 16 amino acids. From germline, CDR1 is SGHNT and CDR2 YYREEE (reference sequence). Here the CDR3 reads CASSLGTQGQNYGYTF. The CDR3 nucleotides read TGTGCCAGCAGCTTGGGAACTCAGGGGCAGAACTATGGCTACACCTTC.

The chain employs TRBV30 and TRBJ2-1, with D hard to call. The CDR3 is 13 residues long. Trimming stripped 3 bases from V and 4 bases from J, with 10 bases between. The germline CDR1 and CDR2 sequences are GTSNPN and SVGIG (reference sequence). CDR3 in DNA: TGTGCCTGGAGCTGGGGTGGGTACAATGAGCAGTTCTTC. As protein: CAWSWGGYNEQFF.